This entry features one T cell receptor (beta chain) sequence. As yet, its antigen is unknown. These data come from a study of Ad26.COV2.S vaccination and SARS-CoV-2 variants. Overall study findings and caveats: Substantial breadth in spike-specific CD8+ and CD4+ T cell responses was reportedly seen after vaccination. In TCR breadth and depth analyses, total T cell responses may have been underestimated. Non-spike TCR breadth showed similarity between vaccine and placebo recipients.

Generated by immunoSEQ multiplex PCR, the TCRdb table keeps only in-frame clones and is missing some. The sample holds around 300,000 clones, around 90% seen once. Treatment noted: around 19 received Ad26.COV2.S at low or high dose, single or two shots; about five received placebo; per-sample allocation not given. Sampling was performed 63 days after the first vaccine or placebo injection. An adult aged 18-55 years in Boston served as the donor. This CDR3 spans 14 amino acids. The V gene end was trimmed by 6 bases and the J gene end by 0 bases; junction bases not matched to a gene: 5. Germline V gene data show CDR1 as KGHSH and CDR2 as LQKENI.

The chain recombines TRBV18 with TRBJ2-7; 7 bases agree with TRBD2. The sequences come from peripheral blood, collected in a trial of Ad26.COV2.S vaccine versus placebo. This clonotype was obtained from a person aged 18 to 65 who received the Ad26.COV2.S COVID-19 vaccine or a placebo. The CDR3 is CASSPSSGSYEQYF. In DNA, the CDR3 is TGTGCCAGCTCTCCTTCTAGCGGCTCCTACGAGCAGTACTTC.